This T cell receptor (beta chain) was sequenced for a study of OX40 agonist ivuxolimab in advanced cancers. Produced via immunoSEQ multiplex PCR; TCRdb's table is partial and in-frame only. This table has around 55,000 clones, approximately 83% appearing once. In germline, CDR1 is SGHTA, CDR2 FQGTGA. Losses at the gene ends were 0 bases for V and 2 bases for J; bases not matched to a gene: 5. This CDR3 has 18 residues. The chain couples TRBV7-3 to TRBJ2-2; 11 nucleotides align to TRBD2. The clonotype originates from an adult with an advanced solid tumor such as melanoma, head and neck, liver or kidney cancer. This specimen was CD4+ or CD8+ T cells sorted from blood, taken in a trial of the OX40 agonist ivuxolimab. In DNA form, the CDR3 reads TGTGCCAGCAGCTTAACGGGACTAGCGGAAATTAACACCGGGGAGCTGTTTTTT. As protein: CASSLTGLAEINTGELFF.